The rows below give T cell receptor beta chains drawn from one sample of a study of cytomegalovirus exposure and HLA in healthy donors. This table comes from immunoSEQ multiplex PCR, and its TCRdb copy is limited to in-frame clones, with some not included. The profile shows about 130,000 clones, around 67% of them singletons. The sample was PBMCs. These receptors were taken from a man younger than 35 in good health and CMV-seropositive. Both conserved end residues are part of each CDR3. Fields, in order: V gene, D gene, J gene, clone size, CDR3 protein, CDR3 DNA. The D gene is left open where the match is weak. Size values are once, few and many counts, or a class for expanded clones, and some rows have none.

TRBV15,TRBD1,TRBJ2-7,NA,CATVVGRGRNEQYF,TGTGCCACGGTCGTGGGCAGGGGGCGAAACGAGCAGTACTTC
TRBV27,NA,TRBJ1-4,NA,CASIGGPGEKLFF,TGTGCCAGTATCGGGGGGCCGGGTGAAAAACTGTTTTTT
TRBV7-6,NA,TRBJ1-5,few,CASSLGGGKPQHF,TGTGCCAGCAGCTTAGGGGGAGGTAAGCCCCAGCATTTT
TRBV19,TRBD1,TRBJ2-7,NA,CASSAYPQGAHNEQYF,TGTGCCAGTAGTGCCTACCCCCAGGGGGCGCATAACGAGCAGTACTTC
TRBV7-2,NA,TRBJ1-4,NA,CASSFKPYVEATNEKLFF,TGTGCCAGCAGCTTCAAACCCTACGTCGAAGCAACTAATGAAAAACTGTTTTTT
TRBV28,NA,TRBJ1-6,NA,CASSSTVASSYNSPLHF,TGTGCCAGCAGTTCGACTGTTGCTAGCTCCTATAATTCACCCCTCCACTTT
TRBV7-9,TRBD2,TRBJ2-1,NA,CASSLDWLAGDSYNEQFF,TGTGCCAGCAGCTTAGATTGGCTAGCGGGGGATTCCTACAATGAGCAGTTCTTC
TRBV5-4,TRBD1,TRBJ2-1,NA,CASSLARRQGENEQFF,TGTGCCAGCAGCTTGGCTCGGCGACAGGGGGAGAATGAGCAGTTCTTC
TRBV6-5,TRBD2,TRBJ2-1,NA,CASSYLLAGGYNEQFF,TGTGCCAGCAGTTACCTACTAGCGGGAGGTTATAATGAGCAGTTCTTC
TRBV7-9,NA,TRBJ2-7,NA,CASSLSLYEQYF,TGTGCCAGCAGCCTATCACTCTACGAGCAGTACTTC
TRBV18,NA,TRBJ2-7,NA,CASSPLGGPLNYEQYF,TGTGCCAGCTCACCACTTGGAGGGCCCCTCAACTACGAGCAGTACTTC
TRBV19,NA,TRBJ2-2,NA,CASSLQGWGPNTGELFF,TGTGCCAGTAGTTTACAGGGATGGGGGCCGAACACCGGGGAGCTGTTTTTT
TRBV28,NA,TRBJ1-1,once,CASSLTFMNTEAFF,TGTGCCAGCAGCTTAACTTTCATGAACACTGAAGCTTTCTTT
TRBV27,TRBD1,TRBJ1-6,NA,CASSYGDRAYSPLHF,TGTGCCAGCAGTTATGGGGACAGGGCTTATTCACCCCTCCACTTT
TRBV2,NA,TRBJ1-5,few,CASSGLERTQPQHF,TGTGCCAGCAGCGGACTCGAGAGGACTCAGCCCCAGCATTTT
TRBV19,NA,TRBJ1-2,few,CASSIAGSNYGYTF,TGTGCCAGTAGTATAGCGGGTTCTAACTATGGCTACACCTTC
TRBV6-5,NA,TRBJ2-5,once,CADQRGSGFQETQYF,TGTGCCGACCAGCGAGGCTCGGGGTTTCAAGAGACCCAGTACTTC
TRBV7-2,TRBD2,TRBJ2-5,NA,CASSLGGRDQETQYF,TGTGCCAGCAGCCTTGGCGGGAGAGACCAAGAGACCCAGTACTTC
TRBV6-6,NA,TRBJ2-2,NA,CASSYAGSGELFF,TGTGCCAGCAGTTACGCAGGGTCCGGGGAGCTGTTTTTT
TRBV10-2,TRBD1,TRBJ2-3,NA,CASSPGTGEGDTQYF,TGCGCCAGCAGTCCCGGGACAGGGGAAGGAGATACGCAGTATTTT
TRBV28,NA,TRBJ2-7,NA,CASSATSYEQYF,TGTGCCAGCAGTGCGACTAGCTACGAGCAGTACTTC
TRBV6-5,TRBD1,TRBJ1-2,NA,CASSYFEGAYGYTF,TGTGCCAGCAGTTATTTTGAGGGGGCCTATGGCTACACCTTC
TRBV19,TRBD1,TRBJ1-5,NA,CASSGGQGDGQPQHF,TGTGCCAGTAGTGGTGGACAGGGGGACGGTCAGCCCCAGCATTTT
TRBV5-1,TRBD2,TRBJ2-3,NA,CASSSIAGSTDTQYF,TGCGCCAGCAGCTCAATAGCGGGCAGCACAGATACGCAGTATTTT
TRBV28,NA,TRBJ1-5,NA,CASSLYAGSFNQPQHF,TGTGCCAGCAGTTTATATGCCGGTAGTTTTAATCAGCCCCAGCATTTT
TRBV7-3,NA,TRBJ2-1,NA,CASSLKAGGYNEQFF,TGTGCCAGCAGCTTAAAAGCAGGGGGGTACAATGAGCAGTTCTTC
TRBV28,NA,TRBJ1-5,NA,CASSLTGSNQPQHF,TGTGCCAGCAGTTTAACAGGTAGCAATCAGCCCCAGCATTTT
TRBV27,TRBD1,TRBJ2-3,few,CASSIRTGGLTQYF,TGTGCCAGCAGTATACGGACAGGGGGACTTACGCAGTATTTT
TRBV7-9,NA,TRBJ2-7,NA,CASSPYDIYEQYF,TGTGCCAGCAGCCCCTATGATATCTACGAGCAGTACTTC
TRBV19,NA,TRBJ1-6,few,CASSIVSSPLHF,TGTGCCAGTAGTATAGTATCTTCACCCCTCCACTTT
TRBV2,NA,TRBJ2-2,NA,CASSDGFRTGELFF,TGTGCCAGCTCTGACGGGTTTAGAACCGGGGAGCTGTTTTTT